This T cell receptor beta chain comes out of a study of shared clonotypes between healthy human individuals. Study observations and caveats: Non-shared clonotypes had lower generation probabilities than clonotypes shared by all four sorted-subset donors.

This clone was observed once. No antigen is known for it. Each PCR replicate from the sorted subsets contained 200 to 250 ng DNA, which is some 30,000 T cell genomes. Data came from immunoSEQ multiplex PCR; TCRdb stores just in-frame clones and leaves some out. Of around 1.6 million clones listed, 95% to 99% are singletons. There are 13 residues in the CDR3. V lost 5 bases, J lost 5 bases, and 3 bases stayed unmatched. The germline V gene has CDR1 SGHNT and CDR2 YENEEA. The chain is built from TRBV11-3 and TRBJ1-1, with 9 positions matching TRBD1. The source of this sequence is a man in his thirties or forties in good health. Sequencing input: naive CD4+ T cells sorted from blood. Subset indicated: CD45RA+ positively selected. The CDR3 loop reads CASSRQGGTEAFF. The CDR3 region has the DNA TGTGCCAGCAGCCGACAGGGGGGAACTGAAGCTTTCTTT.